These 8 T cell receptor beta chains were sequenced from one sample in a study of T cell repertoires in cytomegalovirus infection. Using its own MiXCR run on the reads, TCRdb lists one record per CDR3 protein. The table lists 600,000 to 800,000 distinct CDR3 sequences, approximately 25% of them singletons. The material sequenced was CD8+ T cells from PBMCs. These receptors were taken from a human donor in good health (CMV status not recorded). Some clones in this sample may be carry-over from other donors' samples.

The chain joins TRBV6-5 to TRBJ2-5, with D unresolved. The V and J ends lost 0 bases and 5 bases respectively, with 7 bases between them. CDR1 MNHEY and CDR2 SVGAGI come from the germline V gene. The CDR3 extends over 13 amino acids. The CDR3: CASSYSSMETQYF. The DNA of the CDR3 is TGTGCCAGCAGTTACTCGTCTATGGAGACCCAGTACTTC.

The CDR3 spells CASSQEVSVLETQYF. In DNA, the CDR3 is TGTGCCAGCAGCCAAGAGGTGTCGGTTCTAGAGACCCAGTACTTC. The chain combines TRBV14 with TRBJ2-5, with D unclear. CDR1 and CDR2 (germline): SGHDN, FVKESK. The CDR3 is 15 residues long. The ends were cut back, 0 bases at V and 4 bases at J, with 12 bases in the middle.

This clonotype was seen only once. A much larger clonotype is one base distant, so this may be a read error. The chain has TRBV5-6 and TRBJ1-5; a weak D match, TRBD1 (5 bases). CDR1 and CDR2 (germline): SGHDT, YYEEEE. The germline V and J ends were trimmed by 0 bases and 4 bases, with 11 bases remaining between them. This CDR3 is built from 15 residues. Here the CDR3 DNA reads TGTGCCAGCAGCTTGGTCGGGGACTGGAATCAGCCCCAGCATTTT. This encodes CASSLVGDWNQPQHF.

The rearrangement links TRBV18 to TRBJ2-6; TRBD1 matches at 11 bases. CDR1 is KGHSH, CDR2 LQKENI, per germline. V lost 1 base and J lost 0; bases outside the gene matches: 8. The CDR3 spans 20 residues. The CDR3 DNA reads TGTGCCAGCTCACCACTCTCCGAAGGGACAGGGGGCTCTGGGGCCAACGTCCTGACTTTC. It translates to CASSPLSEGTGGSGANVLTF.

This clonotype was detected only a few times. The rearrangement links TRBV7-9 to TRBJ2-7; 7 bases fit TRBD2. Germline V gives CDR1 SEHNR, CDR2 FQNEAQ (reference sequence). The ends lost 8 bases at V and 0 bases at J; junction bases unmatched: 4. The CDR3 sequence is 13 residues long. The CDR3 DNA sequence: TGTGCCAGCGAAGGCGGGAGCTCCTACGAGCAGTACTTC. Residues: CASEGGSSYEQYF.

This clonotype occurred a few times. DNA of the CDR3: TGTGCCAGCAGTCCCTTCCTAGCGGGGGCCAATGAGCAGTTCTTC. It yields the protein CASSPFLAGANEQFF. The V call is TRBV7-2, the J call TRBJ2-1; 10 bases fit TRBD2. The CDR3 is made up of 15 amino acids. V trimming: 6 bases; J trimming: 6 bases; junction bases outside the gene matches: 8. Germline CDR1 and CDR2: SGHTA and FQGNSA.

Comment on this clonotype: This clone may be a read error of a much larger clone one base away. The chain couples TRBV7-6 to TRBJ2-3; 9 bases are shared with TRBD2. Germline V CDR1 and CDR2: SGHVS, FNYEAQ. The CDR3 has 17 amino acids. As DNA, the CDR3 is TGTGTCAGCAGTCCCCGGGATAGCGGGGGCCTCACAGATACGCAGTATTTT. Translating gives CVSSPRDSGGLTDTQYF.

This clonotype was counted ten times or more. The chain has TRBV27 and TRBJ1-1; TRBD1 is a possible D gene (5 bases). The CDR3 contains 13 residues. Germline CDR1 MNHEY, CDR2 SMNVEV (reference sequence). The V gene lost 2 bases and the J gene lost 5 bases, with 9 bases spanning the gap. For the CDR3, the DNA is TGTGCCAGCAGTTTAACAGGCCGGACTGAAGCTTTCTTT. This codes for CASSLTGRTEAFF.